This T cell receptor beta chain was profiled in a study of blood T cell repertoires in COVID-19. Study information: The samples span acute and convalescent COVID-19 from the United States, Italy and Spain. T cells, B-cell-depleted T cells, or PBMCs supplied cDNA or gDNA.

Only in-frame clones appear in the TCRdb table, and some are missing; sequencing was by immunoSEQ multiplex PCR. The sample lists over 150,000 clones; 85% to 90% were seen once. This clone came up once. The germline V and J ends were trimmed by 0 bases and 1 base, with 6 bases remaining between them. Germline assignment: CDR1 SGHTA and CDR2 FQGNSA. The CDR3 has 14 residues. The sequence came from a man between 50 and 59 years old with active or convalescent COVID-19. The rearrangement uses TRBV7-2 and TRBJ2-5; D call uncertain. What was sequenced was peripheral blood. CDR3 coding DNA: TGTGCCAGCAGCTTAGCGGGCCCCCAAGAGACCCAGTACTTC. Amino acids: CASSLAGPQETQYF.